This entry features one TCR beta chain sequence. It lacks a known antigen. It has no much larger one-base neighbor in the sample; base qualities were not kept. Enrolling through a virtual design, the prospective study's participants ranged in age from roughly 18 to 100 years and lived across 20 to 25 United States geographic areas. Cohort assignment in the prospective study relied on participant-reported clinical history from a screening survey and a study questionnaire. ImmuneRACE Cohort 3 recovered participants were defined by two consecutive negative NP/OP PCR tests, healthcare professional clearance, or symptom resolution. In the prospective study, mobile phlebotomists collected whole blood, serum and a nasopharyngeal or oropharyngeal swab from each participant. Prospective study participants could optionally give additional blood draws and questionnaires over an approximately 2-month period. Before DNA extraction, blood samples from the prospective study were shipped at room temperature or frozen.

Spanning cysteine to phenylalanine, the CDR3 consists of 15 amino acids. CDR3 DNA only is kept here, 45 bases in frame from base 1. V and J lose 6 bases and 3 bases, and a span of 18 bases separates them. The germline V gene supplies CDR1 SGHAT and CDR2 FQNNGV. The data derive from a study of blood T cell repertoires in COVID-19 (dated by TCRdb to the early 2020s). Notes on the research overall: Samples from collaborators originated in the United States, Italy and Spain and spanned both the acute and convalescent phases of COVID-19. Where HLA class I and class II types were available, the types were taken from metadata supplied by the sample provider, not from assay-based typing. Nearly every sample came with metadata listing a de-identified subject ID, COVID-19 status, age in years and sex. The material from the prospective study consisted of cDNA or gDNA derived from T cells, B-cell-depleted T cells, or PBMCs. The repertoires were released in a freely available public database intended as a resource for research on the immune response to SARS-CoV-2. Subjects who had been exposed to COVID-19, were actively infected with it, or had recovered from it provided the deeply sampled blood TCRbeta repertoires that made up the dataset. Samples were obtained from the ongoing ImmuneRACE study (first 160 participants) and from roughly 1,300 subjects provided by 6 global collaborators.

Paper-wide results and their limitations: Clinical and demographic metadata were provided uncurated, with the amount varying by source and participant.

The immunoSEQ Assay, a bias-controlled multiplex PCR, was used to amplify TCRbeta CDR3 regions from genomic DNA. On the study's bioinformatics: The number of nucleated cells in each sample was estimated by amplification of reference gene primers within the assay. To quantify the absolute abundance of each unique TCRbeta CDR3 rearrangement, sequence reads were collapsed and filtered. For each sample, productive Simpson clonality was calculated as the square root of Simpson's diversity index over productive rearrangements. Not all clones reach the TCRdb copy of this immuneACCESS table, which keeps in-frame sequences only. Checked studies attribute under half of the gap to unresolved V genes and leave the rest unexplained. From that table come the V and J calls and clone size; the DNA was used to work out D and trimming. The sample profile shows some 180,000 clones; approximately 89% of them were found once. 6.2% of the sample lies in the top ten.

The rearranged chain carries TRBV11-2 and TRBJ2-7; TRBD1 is a possible D gene, resting on 5 matching bases. The sample was PBMCs or T cells enriched from blood (not recorded which). This TCR came from a man aged 40-49 years who had recovered from COVID-19. The CDR3 sequence is CASRSIRAKDYEQYF. The nucleotides read TGTGCCAGCAGGTCCATCAGGGCTAAGGACTACGAGCAGTACTTC.